These 29 T cell receptor beta chains were sequenced from one sample in a study of prognosis after radiotherapy for stage I lung cancer. Genomic DNA yielded TCR beta CDR3, amplified by two-round multiplex PCR. Each TRBV and TRBJ gene had its own primer in the first PCR round. TCRdb called the multiplex PCR reads again in MiXCR, with one record for every CDR3 protein. Of 13,000 to 15,000 distinct CDR3 sequences in the sample, roughly 26% were seen once. Sequenced here: PBMCs, sampled before or after stereotactic body radiation therapy (not recorded which). Source of these receptors: a donor at least 50 years old with non-small cell lung cancer.

This clonotype was seen ten or more times. V is TRBV18 and J is TRBJ1-4; no clear D gene. Germline V gives CDR1 KGHSH, CDR2 LQKENI. CDR3 length: 12 amino acids. V lost 3 bases, J lost 7 bases, and 6 bases lay in between. In nucleotides, the CDR3 is TGTGCCAGCTCACCGGGGAGTGAAAAACTGTTTTTT. It codes for CASSPGSEKLFF.

By share, this clonotype ranks as medium-sized (0.01 to 0.1%). The chain employs TRBV28 and TRBJ1-1; no clear D gene. The CDR3 spans 11 residues. The germline V gene has CDR1 MDHEN and CDR2 SYDVKM. The germline V and J ends were trimmed by 6 bases and 10 bases, with 12 bases remaining between them. The CDR3 coding sequence is TGTGCCAGCAGGTCGGTCCTAGGAGCTTTCTTT. Amino acid sequence: CASRSVLGAFF.

This clonotype was detected ten times or more. The genes are TRBV15 and TRBJ1-2; no clear D. The ends were cut back, 0 bases at V and 3 bases at J, with 8 bases in the middle. CDR1 is LNHNV and CDR2 is YYDKDF in the germline V gene (reference sequence). This CDR3 is 14 amino acids long. DNA for the CDR3: TGTGCCACCAGCAGAGACCGGCAGCACTATGGCTACACCTTC. Translation: CATSRDRQHYGYTF.

Note on this clonotype: This likely came from a read error, as a far larger clone is one base away. V is TRBV6-5 and J is TRBJ2-2, with 11 bases identical to TRBD1. CDR1 MNHEY and CDR2 SVGAGI come from the germline V gene. CDR3 length: 18 residues. CDR3 DNA: TGTGCCAGCAGTGCCAATCCGACGGGACAGGGGGGCACCGGGGAGCTGCTTTTT. It is translated as CASSANPTGQGGTGELLF.

This clonotype was counted many times. V usage is TRBV6-2 or TRBV6-3 and J usage is TRBJ2-6, with D unclear. Trimming left V 5 bases short and J 3 bases short, with 20 bases between. Germline lookup yields CDR1 MNHEY and CDR2 SVGEGT. CDR3 length equals 18 residues. CDR3 sequence: CASSPGSFTSYGANVLTF. The CDR3 region has the DNA TGTGCCAGCAGTCCAGGATCTTTCACTTCCTATGGGGCCAACGTCCTGACTTTC.

This clonotype has at least ten counts. The chain joins TRBV5-5 to TRBJ2-7; D is possibly TRBD1 or TRBD2 (6 bases each). CDR1 and CDR2 (germline): SGHKS, YYEKEE (reference sequence). With 0 bases removed from V and 3 bases from J, the gap between germline ends came to 16 bases. The CDR3 is 16 residues long. CDR3 in amino acids: CASSLEGGSYVYEQYF. The CDR3, as DNA: TGTGCCAGCAGCTTGGAGGGGGGTAGCTATGTCTACGAGCAGTACTTC.

Many counts were recorded for this clonotype. The chain couples TRBV28 to TRBJ2-5; no firm D call. The ends were cut back, 5 bases at V and 4 bases at J, with 8 bases in the middle. The CDR3 contains 12 residues. Looked up from germline, CDR1 is MDHEN and CDR2 is SYDVKM. This CDR3 is CASSAERETQYF. The CDR3 DNA is TGTGCCAGCAGTGCAGAGCGAGAGACCCAGTACTTC.

The chain employs TRBV6-1 and TRBJ2-1, with 10 bases lining up with TRBD2. V trimming: 8 bases; J trimming: 5 bases; junction bases outside the gene matches: 6. The CDR3 has 14 amino acids. The germline gives CDR1 MNHNS, CDR2 SASEGT. The CDR3 region is CASVKREGDNEQFF. The CDR3 nucleotides are TGTGCCAGCGTCAAGCGGGAGGGAGACAATGAGCAGTTCTTC.

The chain recombines TRBV12-3 or TRBV12-4 with TRBJ1-2, with TRBD1 identical over 9 bases. J gave up 8 bases and V 9 bases, and 10 bases lay outside the gene matches. The length of the CDR3 is 13 residues. The CDR3 DNA is TGTGCCAGTATCGACAGGGGGGTGAAAGGCTACACCTTC. This gives the protein CASIDRGVKGYTF.

By proportion, this clonotype is medium-sized. This chain joins TRBV4-1 and TRBJ2-3; TRBD1 might be the D (6 bases). Germline V CDR1 and CDR2: MGHRA, YSYEKL. The CDR3 loop spans 16 amino acids. Trimming took 4 bases from V and 0 from J, leaving 14 bases between them. This CDR3 is CASSPYRASSTDTQYF. The CDR3 bases are TGCGCCAGCAGCCCCTACAGGGCCTCTAGCACAGATACGCAGTATTTT.

This clonotype came up many times. V usage is TRBV7-8 and J usage is TRBJ2-5; TRBD2 matches at 9 bases. The CDR3 sequence is 16 residues long. CDR1 and CDR2 from the germline V gene are SGHVS and FQNEAQ. J lost 7 bases, V lost 3 bases, and 12 bases had no gene match. CDR3: CASSFPLAGGPVTQYF. The CDR3 DNA follows: TGTGCCAGCAGCTTCCCCTTGGCGGGAGGGCCGGTGACCCAGTACTTC.

The chain combines TRBV5-1 with TRBJ1-2; no clear D. Trimming stripped 3 bases from V and 4 bases from J, with 10 bases between. The germline V gene has CDR1 SGHRS and CDR2 YFSETQ. This CDR3 has 13 amino acids. The CDR3 DNA sequence: TGCGCCAGCAGCTCGCCAGGAGGCTATGGCTACACCTTC. Amino acids: CASSSPGGYGYTF.

In its sample, this clonotype is medium-sized. CDR3 coding DNA: TGCGCCAGCACCAACTACGAAGGGGCAAGTGAAGCTTTCTTT. This codes for CASTNYEGASEAFF. This rearrangement joins TRBV5-1 to TRBJ1-1; a possible D gene is TRBD1 (5 bases). Deletions cut 6 bases from V and 7 bases from J, with 19 bases between. This CDR3 spans 14 amino acids. Germline loops: CDR1 SGHRS, CDR2 YFSETQ.

The table lists this clonotype with many counts. The chain combines TRBV7-3 with TRBJ1-1; D is unclear. V lost 4 bases, J lost 7 bases, and 16 bases lay in between. The germline V gene encodes CDR1 SGHTA and CDR2 FQGTGA. CDR3 length: 14 residues. The CDR3 DNA reads as TGTGCCAGCAGCTCTGGTCCCGGCGGAGATGAAGCTTTCTTT. Amino acid sequence: CASSSGPGGDEAFF.

In its sample, this clonotype was seen many times. This chain's CDR3 is CASSSLFGGLAGDTDTQYF. In nucleotides, the CDR3 is TGTGCCAGCAGCTCACTATTTGGGGGACTAGCGGGAGACACAGATACGCAGTATTTT. The rearrangement links TRBV11-3 to TRBJ2-3; 14 bases agree with TRBD2. This CDR3 is built from 19 residues. Unmatched junction bases numbered 11, after V lost 4 bases and J lost 2 bases. Germline CDR1 and CDR2: SGHNT and YENEEA.

This clonotype was seen at least ten times. The V and J genes are TRBV20-1 and TRBJ2-7; D possibly corresponds to TRBD2 (6 bases). The V gene's germline CDR1 is DFQATT and CDR2 SNEGSKA (reference sequence). The CDR3 extends over 13 amino acids. The germline V and J ends were trimmed by 3 bases and 6 bases, with 15 bases remaining between them. CDR3 in amino acids: CSARLEGRREQYF. CDR3 nucleotide sequence: TGCAGTGCTAGGCTGGAGGGCCGACGCGAGCAGTACTTC.

This clonotype was recorded at least ten times. The chain employs TRBV10-2 and TRBJ2-5; 8 bases agree with TRBD1. The CDR3 is 14 residues long. The ends lost 8 bases at V and 4 bases at J; junction bases unmatched: 9. CDR1 WSHSY and CDR2 SAAADI come from the germline V gene. The CDR3: CASAFAGGGETQYF. CDR3 bases: TGCGCCAGCGCTTTTGCAGGGGGCGGAGAGACCCAGTACTTC.

This clonotype was seen ten or more times. This rearrangement joins TRBV10-3 to TRBJ2-1, with D tentatively TRBD1 (6 bases). This CDR3 region has 15 residues. CDR1 is ENHRY and CDR2 is SYGVKD in the germline V gene. V dropped 10 bases and J dropped 2 bases, with 18 bases sitting between them. The CDR3 DNA reads as TGTGCCACTGGGGGACAAATGATTGCCTACAATGAGCAGTTCTTC. This translates into CATGGQMIAYNEQFF.

This chain connects TRBV3-1 to TRBJ2-2; D is possibly TRBD1 (7 bases). With 1 base removed from V and 7 bases from J, the gap between germline ends came to 16 bases. This CDR3 is 16 amino acids long. CDR1 and CDR2 from the germline V gene are LGHDT and YNNKEL (reference sequence). DNA for the CDR3: TGTGCCAGCAGCCAAGGCGTCAGGGGGGCAGTCGGGGAGCTGTTTTTT. Residues: CASSQGVRGAVGELFF. The full variable domain, with the rest looked up from reference TRBV3-1 and TRBJ2-2, is DTAVSQTPKYLVTQMGNDKSIKCEQNLGHDTMYWYKQDSKKFLKIMFSYNNKELIINETVPNRFSPKSPDKAHLNLHINSLELGDSAVYFCASSQGVRGAVGELFFGEGSRLTVL.

Concerning this clonotype itself: A clone one base away is much larger, so this may be a read error. As DNA, the CDR3 is TGCGCCAGCAGGGGGGGACAGGGGTCCCATGAGCAGTTCTTC. The encoded protein is CASRGGQGSHEQFF. J is TRBJ2-1 and V is TRBV5-1, with 10 nucleotides matching TRBD1. Per the germline V gene, CDR1 is SGHRS and CDR2 is YFSETQ. CDR3 size: 14 residues. V was pared by 5 bases and J by 8 bases, with 7 bases of the junction left unmatched. The variable domain in full, with the rest retrieved from reference TRBV5-1 and TRBJ2-1, is KAGVTQTPRYLIKTRGQQVTLSCSPISGHRSVSWYQQTPGQGLQFLFEYFSETQRNKGNFPGRFSGRQFSNSRSEMNVSTLELGDSALYLCASRGGQGSHEQFFGPGTRLTVL.

Ten or more counts support this clonotype. The chain is built from TRBV19 and TRBJ2-3; 10 positions agree with TRBD2. After removal of 4 bases from V and 0 bases from J, the junction contained 4 bases not matched to a gene. Per germline, CDR1 LNHDA and CDR2 SQIVND (reference sequence). The CDR3 totals 16 residues. The CDR3 is CASSTGLASSTDTQYF. CDR3 coding DNA: TGTGCCAGTAGTACGGGACTAGCGTCTAGCACAGATACGCAGTATTTT.

The CDR3, as DNA: TGTGCCAGCAGCCGACAGTGGGGCTTCTACGAGCAGTACTTC. This encodes CASSRQWGFYEQYF. The chain employs TRBV6-2 or TRBV6-3 and TRBJ2-7; D might be TRBD1 (5 bases). The CDR3 extends over 14 amino acids. Germline V gene data show CDR1 as MNHEY and CDR2 as SVGEGT. Trimming took off 6 bases at V and 3 bases at J, with 15 bases between the two ends.

This clonotype was picked up many times. The chain has TRBV6-8 and TRBJ2-1; 8 bases match TRBD2. The CDR3 covers 17 residues. The V and J ends lost 4 bases and 1 base, in that order; junction bases with no gene match: 9. Germline V gene data show CDR1 as MNHGY and CDR2 as SAAAGT. This CDR3 is CASSSDLSGSSYNEQFF. CDR3 nucleotide sequence: TGTGCCAGCAGTTCGGACCTGAGCGGGAGTTCCTACAATGAGCAGTTCTTC.

This clonotype showed up many times. J is TRBJ2-3 and V is TRBV5-5; tentative D call: TRBD1 (7 bases). The ends were cut back, 1 base at V and 2 bases at J, with 14 bases in the middle. This CDR3 is built from 16 residues. Per germline, CDR1 SGHKS and CDR2 YYEKEE (reference sequence). The CDR3 DNA is TGTGCCAGCAGCTTGAGGGGGGACAGTACCACAGATACGCAGTATTTT. This translates into CASSLRGDSTTDTQYF.

In its sample, this clonotype was seen many times. The chain combines TRBV11-3 with TRBJ2-5; 9 bases align to TRBD2. J was trimmed by 4 bases and V by 1 base; bases with no gene match: 7. The CDR3 covers 16 residues. Germline lookup yields CDR1 SGHNT and CDR2 YENEEA. Here the CDR3 DNA reads TGTGCCAGCAGCTTAGGAGGAGCGGGAGGAGGAGAGACCCAGTACTTC. It encodes CASSLGGAGGGETQYF.

This clonotype was seen repeatedly, ten times or more. V and J are TRBV4-2 and TRBJ1-6; tentative D call: TRBD1 (6 bases). Trimming pared 4 bases from V and 6 bases from J, leaving 19 bases between. The CDR3 has 17 amino acids. The V gene's germline CDR1 is LGHNA and CDR2 YNFKEQ. The CDR3 sequence: CASSPSGAGAFNSPLHF. The CDR3 DNA reads TGTGCCAGCAGCCCCTCAGGGGCGGGGGCTTTTAATTCACCCCTCCACTTT.

This clonotype showed up many times. The chain couples TRBV19 to TRBJ1-4; a possible D gene is TRBD1 (5 bases). CDR1 is LNHDA and CDR2 is SQIVND in the germline V gene (reference sequence). The CDR3 runs to 12 residues. V lost 1 base and J lost 9, with 6 bases in between. The CDR3 nucleotides are TGTGCCAGTAGTATAGGGGGGAAAAAACTGTTTTTT. This encodes CASSIGGKKLFF.

This clonotype has a count of ten or more. The gene calls are TRBV5-1 and TRBJ1-1, with D tentatively TRBD1 (5 bases). The CDR3 is 15 residues long. Trimming cost V 3 bases and J 1 base, with 13 bases left between them. Germline V gene sequence: CDR1 SGHRS, CDR2 YFSETQ. The DNA of the CDR3 is TGCGCCAGCAGCTGGAACGCAGGGTGGAACACTGAAGCTTTCTTT. Protein product: CASSWNAGWNTEAFF.

This clonotype was observed at least ten times. V usage is TRBV18 and J usage is TRBJ1-2; 12 bases map to TRBD1. With V trimmed by 1 base and J by 8 bases, 14 bases remained unmatched. Germline CDR1 KGHSH, CDR2 LQKENI. The CDR3 has 18 residues. DNA for the CDR3: TGTGCCAGCTCACCACTTGGGACAGGGGGCGATCCTGGAGTGGGCTACACCTTC. Its translation: CASSPLGTGGDPGVGYTF.